These 27 T cell receptor beta chains originate from one sample sequenced in a study of T cell responses to AZD1222 COVID-19 vaccine. Produced via immunoSEQ multiplex PCR; TCRdb's table is partial and in-frame only. Of about 99,000 clones in the sample, roughly 91% were seen once. This material consisted of peripheral blood, taken on day 0 of AZD1222 vaccination. All receptors derive from an adult in good health.

The chain carries TRBV5-1 and TRBJ2-2; a possible D gene is TRBD1 (6 bases). V shed 5 bases and J shed 3 bases, with 17 bases lying between them. The CDR3 covers 16 residues. Germline loops: CDR1 SGHRS, CDR2 YFSETQ. Here the CDR3 reads CASSPDTQGYTGELFF. In nucleotides, the CDR3 is TGCGCCAGCAGTCCGGACACACAGGGATACACCGGGGAGCTGTTTTTT.

The V gene is TRBV4-1, the J gene TRBJ1-1; possible D gene TRBD1, 5 bases. The CDR3 loop spans 16 amino acids. Germline loops: CDR1 MGHRA, CDR2 YSYEKL. With 0 bases removed from V and 6 bases from J, the gap between germline ends came to 17 bases. CDR3 sequence: CASSQEAFGLTAEAFF. The DNA for the CDR3 is TGCGCCAGCAGCCAAGAAGCATTCGGCTTGACAGCTGAAGCTTTCTTT.

The V and J genes are TRBV6-1 and TRBJ2-5, with D possibly TRBD2 on 6 matching bases. V lost 1 base to trimming and J lost 5 bases, with 11 bases between them. CDR1 and CDR2 (germline): MNHNS, SASEGT. This CDR3 contains 14 residues. This CDR3 is CASSEGRGTETQYF. DNA of the CDR3: TGTGCCAGCAGTGAAGGGAGGGGAACCGAGACCCAGTACTTC.

The chain carries TRBV27 and TRBJ2-1, with D possibly being TRBD1 (6 bases). Trimming took off 4 bases at V and 3 bases at J, with 13 bases between the two ends. The CDR3 runs 15 residues. Looked up from germline, CDR1 is MNHEY and CDR2 is SMNVEV (reference sequence). Here the CDR3 reads CASSSSQGFYNEQFF. CDR3 coding DNA: TGTGCCAGCAGTTCCTCCCAGGGGTTCTACAATGAGCAGTTCTTC.

Here the CDR3 DNA reads TGTGCCAGCAGCGTAACGGGTTCGGGGAACATTCAGTACTTC. Its protein is CASSVTGSGNIQYF. This sequence joins TRBV25-1 and TRBJ2-4; possible D gene TRBD2, 5 bases. Deletions cut 6 bases from V and 7 bases from J, with 16 bases between. Per the germline V gene, CDR1 is MGHDK and CDR2 is SYGVNS. This CDR3 has 14 residues.

The chain combines TRBV5-5 with TRBJ1-6, with no clear D. The CDR3 contains 15 residues. Trimming pared 1 base from V and 7 bases from J, leaving 12 bases between. The germline V gene has CDR1 SGHKS and CDR2 YYEKEE (reference sequence). The CDR3 nucleotides are TGTGCCAGCAGCTTGTCGGGAACGGAGAATTCACCCCTCCACTTT. Its translation: CASSLSGTENSPLHF.

This chain's CDR3 is CASRQQGAGDEKLFF. In nucleotides, the CDR3 is TGTGCCAGCAGGCAACAGGGGGCGGGGGATGAAAAACTGTTTTTT. The gene calls are TRBV27 and TRBJ1-4; 9 bases are shared with TRBD1. V was clipped by 6 bases and J by 6 bases; unmatched bases: 8. Germline CDR1 reads MNHEY; CDR2 reads SMNVEV (reference sequence). The CDR3 loop spans 15 amino acids.

This chain connects TRBV28 to TRBJ2-6; D gene unclear. The CDR3 extends over 14 amino acids. Per the germline V gene, CDR1 is MDHEN and CDR2 is SYDVKM. With 11 bases removed from V and 0 bases from J, the gap between germline ends came to 11 bases. The CDR3 nucleotides are TGTGCCGTATTGACCGGCTCTGGGGCCAACGTCCTGACTTTC. As protein: CAVLTGSGANVLTF.

The count of this clone is one. The V and J genes are TRBV7-8 and TRBJ1-1; D remains unclear. This CDR3 comprises 13 residues. V lost 1 base and J lost 4, with 7 bases in between. The germline CDR1 and CDR2 sequences are SGHVS and FQNEAQ. The CDR3 region is CASSLGAPTEAFF. In DNA, the CDR3 is TGTGCCAGCAGCTTAGGAGCTCCCACTGAAGCTTTCTTT. The full variable domain, rest sourced from reference TRBV7-8 and TRBJ1-1, is GAGVSQSPRYKVAKRGQDVALRCDPISGHVSLFWYQQALGQGPEFLTYFQNEAQLDKSGLPSDRFFAERPEGSVSTLKIQRTQQEDSAVYLCASSLGAPTEAFFGQGTRLTVV.

This clone appeared a few times. The chain has TRBV3-1 (or the pseudogene TRBV3-2) and TRBJ2-5; 9 bases are shared with TRBD2. The CDR3 contains 16 residues. Germline-derived CDR1 and CDR2 are LGHDT and YNNKEL (reference sequence). V lost 4 bases and J lost 4; bases outside the gene matches: 10. The DNA for the CDR3 is TGTGCCAGCAGCCGCTCCCACGGCGGGGGGGGAGAGACCCAGTACTTC. As protein: CASSRSHGGGGETQYF.

In its sample, this clone was seen once. The rearrangement joins TRBV27 to TRBJ2-5, with D maybe TRBD1 (6 bases). Germline V CDR1 and CDR2: MNHEY, SMNVEV (reference sequence). Trimming pared 2 bases from V and 2 bases from J, leaving 15 bases between. This CDR3 contains 16 residues. This chain's CDR3 is CASSLRPGERQETQYF. CDR3 coding DNA: TGTGCCAGCAGTTTACGTCCAGGGGAGCGGCAAGAGACCCAGTACTTC.

V usage is TRBV7-2 and J usage is TRBJ1-5, with unresolved D. CDR3 size: 14 residues. Per the germline V gene, CDR1 is SGHTA and CDR2 is FQGNSA. V was shortened by 3 bases and J by 6 bases, with 12 bases between the two germline ends. The CDR3 protein is CASSFRETSQPQHF. The CDR3 DNA reads TGTGCCAGCAGCTTTCGGGAGACAAGTCAGCCCCAGCATTTT.

The J gene is TRBJ2-3, the V gene TRBV24-1; 9 nucleotides line up with TRBD2. After removal of 4 bases from V and 5 bases from J, the junction contained 9 bases not matched to a gene. The V gene's germline CDR1 is KGHDR and CDR2 SFDVKD. CDR3 length: 16 amino acids. The CDR3 DNA follows: TGTGCCACCAGTGACCTAGCGGGACCGGAGGGAGATACGCAGTATTTT. Protein: CATSDLAGPEGDTQYF.

Only one count was recorded for this clone. This chain links TRBV27 with TRBJ2-3, with 14 nucleotides matching TRBD2. This CDR3 is 17 amino acids long. Germline V lookup: CDR1 MNHEY, CDR2 SMNVEV (reference sequence). Trimming at V came to 4 bases and at J to 5 bases, leaving 8 bases not matched to a gene. The DNA of the CDR3 is TGTGCCAGCAGTTATTGGGGGACTAGCGGGGGAGTAGATACGCAGTATTTT. It codes for CASSYWGTSGGVDTQYF.

V and J are TRBV5-6 and TRBJ1-2; no firm D call. CDR1 is SGHDT, CDR2 YYEEEE, per germline. V lost 1 base and J lost 0, with 4 bases in between. The CDR3 is 13 amino acids. The CDR3 DNA is TGTGCCAGCAGCTTGACAGCTAACTATGGCTACACCTTC. It specifies CASSLTANYGYTF.

The chain has TRBV7-6 and TRBJ1-1, with D maybe TRBD1 (6 bases). The CDR3 spans 17 residues. The V and J ends lost 1 base and 1 base respectively, with 16 bases between them. Germline V gene sequence: CDR1 SGHVS, CDR2 FNYEAQ. This chain's CDR3 is CASSLDPHSTGNTEAFF. The DNA of the CDR3 is TGTGCCAGCAGCTTAGATCCCCACTCGACAGGGAACACTGAAGCTTTCTTT.

This clone was detected only once. This rearrangement joins TRBV19 to TRBJ2-7; 7 bases line up with TRBD2. The CDR3 sequence is 15 residues long. The J segment lost 0 bases and the V segment lost 6 bases, leaving 8 bases of the junction unmatched. Germline CDR1 is LNHDA and CDR2 is SQIVND (reference sequence). The CDR3 here is CASSVSGGSSYEQYF. CDR3 in DNA: TGTGCCAGTAGCGTATCTGGCGGGAGCTCCTACGAGCAGTACTTC.

V gene TRBV27 combines with J gene TRBJ1-2; D ambiguous. The V gene's germline CDR1 is MNHEY and CDR2 SMNVEV (reference sequence). The CDR3 is 10 amino acids. Trimming took 6 bases from V and 8 from J, leaving 7 bases between them. The CDR3 DNA follows: TGTGCCAGCAGACCAACAGGCTACACCTTC. It specifies CASRPTGYTF.

V gene TRBV21-1 combines with J gene TRBJ1-3; TRBD1, the table's D call, was not compared with the DNA. TRBV21-1 is tagged as a pseudogene. This CDR3 is built from 17 residues. CDR3 DNA sequence: TGTGCCAGCAGCAAAGATGTCTTGGACAGCATACGAAACACCATATATTTT. Translating it yields CASSKDVLDSIRNTIYF.

The CDR3 bases are TGTGCCAGCAGTGACCTAGCGGGAGGGGACAATGAGCAGTTCTTC. Encoded protein: CASSDLAGGDNEQFF. The chain links TRBV6-4 to TRBJ2-1; 12 positions agree with TRBD2. V trimming: 2 bases; J trimming: 5 bases; junction bases outside the gene matches: 1. This CDR3 has 15 amino acids. Germline values: CDR1 MRHNA, CDR2 SNTAGT.

The chain recombines TRBV7-2 with TRBJ2-7; TRBD2 agrees at 10 bases. The germline gives CDR1 SGHTA, CDR2 FQGNSA. The CDR3 contains 14 residues. Germline trimming cut 2 bases from V and 3 bases from J; bases unmatched to any gene: 1. The CDR3 region has the DNA TGTGCCAGCAGCTTAAGCGGGAGGGTCTACGAGCAGTACTTC. It yields the protein CASSLSGRVYEQYF.

In this sample, this clone turned up once. This chain links TRBV11-2 with TRBJ2-3, with 9 bases that match TRBD1. This CDR3 has 18 residues. Germline-derived CDR1 and CDR2 are SGHAT and FQNNGV. Trimming cost V 1 base and J 2 bases; bases outside gene matches: 10. CDR3 sequence: CASSLASGQGWDTDTQYF. The CDR3 DNA sequence: TGTGCCAGCAGCTTAGCCTCGGGACAGGGTTGGGACACAGATACGCAGTATTTT. Based on the CDR3 plus reference TRBV11-2 and TRBJ2-3, the full variable domain is EAGVAQSPRYKIIEKRQSVAFWCNPISGHATLYWYQQILGQGPKLLIQFQNNGVVDDSQLPKDRFSAERLKGVDSTLKIQPAKLEDSAVYLCASSLASGQGWDTDTQYFGPGTRLTVL.

This CDR3 reads CASSPVTSGTEQFF. CDR3 in DNA: TGTGCCAGCTCACCGGTCACTAGTGGCACTGAGCAGTTCTTC. This chain uses TRBV18 with TRBJ2-1; weak D call: TRBD2 (5 bases). The germline V and J ends were trimmed by 3 bases and 9 bases, with 15 bases remaining between them. The germline gives CDR1 KGHSH, CDR2 LQKENI. CDR3 length: 14 amino acids.

The chain recombines TRBV2 with TRBJ1-4; D perhaps matches TRBD1 (5 bases). The CDR3 is 13 residues long. Trimming cost V 9 bases and J 6 bases, with 14 bases left between them. CDR1 and CDR2 from the germline V gene are SNHLY and FYNNEI. CDR3 protein: CASGKGPDEKLFF. The CDR3 DNA follows: TGTGCCAGTGGCAAGGGGCCCGATGAAAAACTGTTTTTT. The full variable domain, completed using reference TRBV2 and TRBJ1-4, is EPEVTQTPSHQVTQMGQEVILRCVPISNHLYFYWYRQILGQKVEFLVSFYNNEISEKSEIFDDQFSVERPDGSNFTLKIRSTKLEDSAMYFCASGKGPDEKLFFGSGTQLSVL.

V usage is TRBV18 and J usage is TRBJ2-7, with TRBD2 matching over 7 bases. The CDR3 extends over 18 amino acids. Trimming at V came to 1 base and at J to 5 bases, leaving 17 bases not matched to a gene. The germline CDR1 and CDR2 sequences are KGHSH and LQKENI. The CDR3 region is CASSPLAGEWTSANEQYF. The CDR3 DNA is TGTGCCAGCTCACCACTTGCAGGAGAATGGACTAGTGCCAACGAGCAGTACTTC.

The chain couples TRBV11-2 to TRBJ1-1; D call uncertain. The CDR3 totals 14 residues. The V and J ends lost 0 bases and 0 bases respectively, with 5 bases between them. Germline CDR1 reads SGHAT; CDR2 reads FQNNGV. The CDR3 region has the DNA TGTGCCAGCAGCTTAGATCAAGTGAACACTGAAGCTTTCTTT. It specifies CASSLDQVNTEAFF.

The rearrangement links TRBV2 to TRBJ1-3, with TRBD1 as a possible D gene (5 bases). Germline V gene sequence: CDR1 SNHLY, CDR2 FYNNEI. Trimming removed 10 bases at V and 0 bases at J, with 19 bases between. The CDR3 length is 16 residues. The CDR3 DNA reads as TGTGCCACCGAGATTACTGGGGGGGTCTCTGGAAACACCATATATTTT. It is translated as CATEITGGVSGNTIYF.